This note documents a single T cell receptor (beta chain) sequence. Its cognate antigen is unknown. The source of the sample is a study of cytomegalovirus exposure and HLA in healthy donors. The CDR3 is 18 amino acids. Trimming took 0 bases from V and 5 from J; bases not matched to a gene: 14. CDR1 and CDR2 from the germline V gene are MGHRA and YSYEKL. The PCR made use of 60 Vbeta and 13 Jbeta primers. The table came from immunoSEQ multiplex PCR; TCRdb's copy has only in-frame clones and leaves some out. The sample records 150,000 or so clones, 80% being singletons. At sampling all donors were nominally healthy, likely with unrecorded immune exposures. Broader study findings: When analyzed later, a missense DCLRE1C variant was found to be linked to TCR beta V- and J-gene trimming. In a later analysis, donors in an Asian-associated ancestry cluster reportedly had fewer N-insertions in productive TCRs than the cohort mean.

The rearrangement links TRBV4-1 to TRBJ2-5, with TRBD2 matching 8 bases. The receptor's source is a man aged 30 to 39 in good health and CMV-seropositive. Sequencing used PBMCs. CDR3 DNA sequence: TGCGCCAGCAGCCAAGAAGGGCAGGGGACTAGGCGTTCGGAGACCCAGTACTTC. Its translation: CASSQEGQGTRRSETQYF.